Below are 29 T cell receptor beta chains sequenced from a single sample in a study of CD8 T cells in ankylosing spondylitis. Which antigens these TCRs recognize remains unknown. Broader study findings: What appeared characteristic of ankylosing spondylitis blood was a TCR beta motif of seven to nine highly homologous variants.

TCRdb independently ran MiXCR on the 5' RACE reads; one entry per CDR3 protein. The sample lists about 420,000 distinct CDR3 sequences; about a fifth were seen once. Sequencing was done on a sample of blood, either unsorted or a sorted T cell fraction (not recorded which). These receptors originate from a male donor with ankylosing spondylitis.

This clonotype was picked up a small number of times. The chain carries TRBV6-2 or TRBV6-3 and TRBJ2-3, with no clear D. CDR1 is MNHEY and CDR2 is SVGEGT in the germline V gene. Trimming stripped 3 bases from V and 4 bases from J, with 14 bases between. The CDR3 totals 15 residues. The chain's CDR3 is CASSYDNSRSDTQYF. The CDR3 DNA reads as TGTGCCAGCAGTTATGACAACAGTAGATCAGATACGCAGTATTTT.

V is TRBV24-1 and J is TRBJ2-2; D not resolved. The CDR3 length is 16 residues. V was trimmed by 1 base and J by 3 bases, leaving 11 bases between them. Per the germline V gene, CDR1 is KGHDR and CDR2 is SFDVKD. The DNA for the CDR3 is TGTGCCACCAGTGATTTCGTCAACAGTTACACCGGGGAGCTGTTTTTT. This sequence encodes CATSDFVNSYTGELFF.

V and J are TRBV7-9 and TRBJ1-5; no firm D call. CDR3 length: 12 amino acids. Germline V gives CDR1 SEHNR, CDR2 FQNEAQ (reference sequence). V was clipped by 3 bases and J by 7 bases, with 7 bases between them. In DNA, the CDR3 is TGTGCCAGCAGCTTCCCTGGGCAGCCCCAGCATTTT. It encodes CASSFPGQPQHF. Together with reference TRBV7-9 and TRBJ1-5, the CDR3 gives the full variable domain: DTGVSQNPRHKITKRGQNVTFRCDPISEHNRLYWYRQTLGQGPEFLTYFQNEAQLEKSRLLSDRFSAERPKGSFSTLEIQRTEQGDSAMYLCASSFPGQPQHFGDGTRLSIL.

The chain employs TRBV4-3 and TRBJ2-5, with D perhaps TRBD2 (6 bases). The V and J ends lost 4 bases and 1 base respectively, with 16 bases between them. CDR1 and CDR2 from the germline V gene are LGHNA and YSLEER. CDR3 length: 16 residues. CDR3 DNA sequence: TGCGCCAGCAGCCCAGTGGGGGGATGGGGCCAAGAGACCCAGTACTTC. It encodes CASSPVGGWGQETQYF.

This sequence joins TRBV9 and TRBJ2-5, with 11 bases fitting TRBD2. The CDR3 extends over 18 amino acids. From germline, CDR1 is SGDLS and CDR2 YYNGEE. V was pared by 3 bases and J by 1 base, with 11 bases of the junction left unmatched. The CDR3 DNA sequence: TGTGCCAGCAGCGCAGGCCTAGCGGGAGGTTTAGGCCAAGAGACCCAGTACTTC. Translating gives CASSAGLAGGLGQETQYF.

This sequence joins TRBV5-1 and TRBJ2-3, with D possibly being TRBD2 (5 bases). Germline-derived CDR1 and CDR2 are SGHRS and YFSETQ. Trimming removed 4 bases from V and 0 bases from J, with 12 bases in between. The CDR3 loop spans 15 amino acids. DNA of the CDR3: TGCGCCAGCAGCCTCGACTACTTTAGCACAGATACGCAGTATTTT. Translating gives CASSLDYFSTDTQYF.

The genes are TRBV3-1 and TRBJ2-2; 8 nucleotides match TRBD2. The CDR3 contains 14 residues. The V gene's germline CDR1 is LGHDT and CDR2 YNNKEL (reference sequence). Trimming removed 6 bases from V and 1 base from J; junction bases left unmatched: 1. The CDR3 nucleotides read TGTGCCAGCAGGAGCGGGGGGAACACCGGGGAGCTGTTTTTT. It encodes CASRSGGNTGELFF.

On this clonotype itself: A read error may account for a junction end that differs from germline. J is TRBJ2-7 and V is TRBV5-1, with a weak D call TRBD1 (6 bases). The germline V gene has CDR1 SGHRS and CDR2 YFSETQ. This CDR3 has 12 residues. The CDR3 loop reads CACRGENYEQYF. The CDR3 DNA sequence: TGCGCCTGCAGGGGAGAGAACTACGAGCAGTACTTC.

This clonotype was counted between two and nine times. The chain couples TRBV4-2 to TRBJ1-4; 10 positions match TRBD1. J lost 6 bases, V lost 2 bases, and 3 bases had no gene match. The CDR3 totals 15 residues. Germline V gives CDR1 LGHNA, CDR2 YNFKEQ. The CDR3 DNA follows: TGTGCCAGCAGCCAAACCGGGACAGGGGATGAAAAACTGTTTTTT. Translated, it gives CASSQTGTGDEKLFF.

The chain joins TRBV20-1 to TRBJ1-5; 8 nucleotides align to TRBD1. The CDR3 covers 16 residues. Germline values: CDR1 DFQATT, CDR2 SNEGSKA (reference sequence). The V segment lost 1 base and the J segment 6 bases; nucleotides outside the gene matches: 11. The CDR3 coding sequence is TGCAGTGCTAGAGCGGATTTATTGCAGGGGGCTCAGCCCCAGCATTTT. Translated, it gives CSARADLLQGAQPQHF.

This clonotype was observed a handful of times. The chain links TRBV2 to TRBJ2-1; a weak D match, TRBD2 (6 bases). V lost 7 bases, J lost 0 bases, and 13 bases lay in between. Germline CDR1 and CDR2: SNHLY and FYNNEI. The CDR3 totals 15 residues. The CDR3 spells CASTVGRPSYNEQFF. CDR3 in DNA: TGTGCCAGCACCGTTGGGAGGCCCTCCTACAATGAGCAGTTCTTC.

The chain employs TRBV20-1 and TRBJ1-4; 8 nucleotides match TRBD1. The CDR3 contains 16 residues. CDR1 is DFQATT, CDR2 SNEGSKA, per germline (reference sequence). Losses at the gene ends were 6 bases for V and 7 bases for J; bases not matched to a gene: 16. CDR3 in amino acids: CSARRSRGRRSEKLFF. In DNA form, the CDR3 reads TGCAGTGCCCGCCGGAGCAGGGGGCGCAGGAGTGAAAAACTGTTTTTT.

Only a few counts were recorded for this clonotype. The chain is built from TRBV24-1 and TRBJ2-3; no reliable D call. Trimming stripped 4 bases from V and 0 bases from J, with 4 bases between. CDR3 size: 13 residues. CDR1 and CDR2 (germline): KGHDR, SFDVKD. The CDR3 nucleotides are TGTGCCACCAGTGACCGAAGCACAGATACGCAGTATTTT. This sequence encodes CATSDRSTDTQYF.

This chain uses TRBV29-1 with TRBJ2-5; 9 bases match TRBD2. In germline, CDR1 is SQVTM, CDR2 ANQGSEA. The CDR3 runs 13 residues. V lost 7 bases and J lost 5; bases outside the gene matches: 8. The CDR3 DNA follows: TGCAGCGATATAGCGGGGGATAGGGAGACCCAGTACTTC. This codes for CSDIAGDRETQYF.

Of note for this clonotype: Relative to the germline gene, one junction end is altered; a read error may explain this. This chain's CDR3 is CASSVEAGTGGYNEQFF. For the CDR3, the DNA is TGTGCCAGCAGCGTAGAGGCCGGGACAGGGGGCTACAATGAGCAGTTCTTC. This chain uses TRBV11-3 with TRBJ2-1, with 11 bases lining up with TRBD1. CDR1 SGHNT and CDR2 YENEEA come from the germline V gene. CDR3 length equals 17 residues.

The chain has TRBV18 and TRBJ2-5, with D perhaps matching TRBD2 (6 bases). Germline assignment: CDR1 KGHSH and CDR2 LQKENI. CDR3 length: 15 amino acids. The V end was cut by 3 bases, the J end by 5 bases, with 16 bases between. The CDR3 DNA is TGTGCCAGCTCACCCCTGGAGGGGTTCGGGGAGACCCAGTACTTC. Translation: CASSPLEGFGETQYF.

V usage is TRBV6-1 and J usage is TRBJ1-4; D ambiguous. Germline-derived CDR1 and CDR2 are MNHNS and SASEGT. The CDR3 loop spans 14 amino acids. The germline V and J ends were trimmed by 6 bases and 3 bases, with 11 bases remaining between them. CDR3 region: CASSGAPPNEKLFF. For the CDR3, the DNA is TGTGCCAGCAGCGGAGCCCCGCCTAATGAAAAACTGTTTTTT.

This chain connects TRBV29-1 to TRBJ2-3, with TRBD2 matching 9 bases. The CDR3 length is 13 residues. The germline CDR1 and CDR2 sequences are SQVTM and ANQGSEA. V shed 2 bases, J shed 6 bases, and the junction held 3 bases outside the gene matches. The DNA of the CDR3 is TGCAGCGTTGAATTTAGCGGGAGTGATACGCAGTATTTT. It is translated as CSVEFSGSDTQYF.

In its sample, this clonotype was seen many times. The J gene is TRBJ1-1, the V gene TRBV5-1; D may be TRBD1 (5 bases). The ends were cut back, 1 base at V and 4 bases at J, with 8 bases in the middle. In germline, CDR1 is SGHRS, CDR2 YFSETQ. This CDR3 contains 13 residues. The CDR3 bases are TGCGCCAGCAGCTTGCAGGGACGCACTGAAGCTTTCTTT. Translating it yields CASSLQGRTEAFF.

The rearrangement joins TRBV12-3 or TRBV12-4 to TRBJ2-1; no clear D gene. The CDR3 has 15 amino acids. The ends were cut back, 2 bases at V and 1 base at J, with 9 bases in the middle. The CDR3 DNA follows: TGTGCCAGCAGTTTAAGAGGCGGATCCTACAATGAGCAGTTCTTC. It specifies CASSLRGGSYNEQFF.

In this sample, this clonotype turned up a few times. This chain uses TRBV7-2 with TRBJ2-5, with a weak D call TRBD2 (6 bases). Trimming pared 5 bases from V and 7 bases from J, leaving 14 bases between. The CDR3 spans 13 residues. The germline V gene has CDR1 SGHTA and CDR2 FQGNSA. CDR3: CASSPRLEATQYF. CDR3 nucleotides: TGTGCCAGCAGCCCCAGACTAGAGGCGACCCAGTACTTC.

The chain carries TRBV28 and TRBJ2-1, with D perhaps TRBD1 (6 bases). Germline CDR1 MDHEN, CDR2 SYDVKM. The CDR3 extends over 18 amino acids. V lost 3 bases and J 0 bases, leaving 18 bases between the germline ends. The CDR3 protein is CASSFSGQFGRSYNEQFF. The DNA for the CDR3 is TGTGCCAGCAGTTTCAGCGGACAGTTCGGGCGCTCCTACAATGAGCAGTTCTTC. Full variable domain (remainder filled in from reference TRBV28 and TRBJ2-1): DVKVTQSSRYLVKRTGEKVFLECVQDMDHENMFWYRQDPGLGLRLIYFSYDVKMKEKGDIPEGYSVSREKKERFSLILESASTNQTSMYLCASSFSGQFGRSYNEQFFGPGTRLTVL.

The rearrangement links TRBV7-8 to TRBJ2-1; D gene uncertain. The CDR3 contains 17 residues. V lost 3 bases to trimming and J lost 6 bases, with 21 bases between them. Germline CDR1 SGHVS, CDR2 FQNEAQ. CDR3 sequence: CASSFLIRDLGSNEQFF. DNA of the CDR3: TGTGCCAGCAGCTTCCTGATTAGGGATCTGGGGTCCAATGAGCAGTTCTTC.

The sample holds a few counts of this clonotype. The rearrangement uses TRBV15 and TRBJ2-5; TRBD1 matches at 8 bases. Looked up from germline, CDR1 is LNHNV and CDR2 is YYDKDF (reference sequence). The CDR3 runs 16 residues. With V trimmed by 4 bases and J by 1 base, 8 bases remained unmatched. The CDR3 nucleotides read TGTGCCACCAGCACTTTCCGGGACAGGTCCCAAGAGACCCAGTACTTC. It translates to CATSTFRDRSQETQYF.

V gene TRBV5-5 combines with J gene TRBJ2-3; 10 positions match TRBD2. The CDR3 loop spans 16 amino acids. V dropped 4 bases and J dropped 2; count of bases not matched to a gene: 7. Germline CDR1 reads SGHKS; CDR2 reads YYEKEE (reference sequence). In DNA form, the CDR3 reads TGTGCCAGCAGCGCCGGGACTAGCGCCGTCACAGATACGCAGTATTTT. It encodes CASSAGTSAVTDTQYF.

This clonotype was counted between two and nine times. CDR3 sequence (DNA): TGCGCCAGCAGCGAGGGGGTGACCGGGGAGCTGTTTTTT. Amino acid sequence: CASSEGVTGELFF. The chain uses TRBV5-1 and TRBJ2-2, with D possibly matching TRBD1 (6 bases). Between the trimmed V and J ends, which lost 4 bases and 5 bases, there was a span of 9 bases. Germline V gene sequence: CDR1 SGHRS, CDR2 YFSETQ. The CDR3 consists of 13 residues.

This clonotype has only a few counts. The chain links TRBV7-9 to TRBJ1-6; TRBD1 is a possible D gene (6 bases). Germline assignment: CDR1 SEHNR and CDR2 FQNEAQ (reference sequence). The germline V and J ends were trimmed by 5 bases and 7 bases, with 18 bases remaining between them. The CDR3 is made up of 16 amino acids. The CDR3 loop is CASSTILAGANSPLHF. CDR3 coding DNA: TGTGCCAGCAGCACGATCCTTGCGGGGGCAAATTCACCCCTCCACTTT.

V is TRBV20-1 and J is TRBJ2-1; 7 bases are a match to TRBD2. V shed 7 bases and J 7 bases; nucleotides not matched to a gene: 7. This CDR3 is built from 12 residues. The germline gives CDR1 DFQATT, CDR2 SNEGSKA (reference sequence). CDR3 nucleotides: TGCAGTGAGCGGGACTCCAGAAATGAGCAGTTCTTC. As protein: CSERDSRNEQFF.

This chain links TRBV5-8 with TRBJ1-4; the D gene is possibly TRBD1 (6 bases). V shed 4 bases and J shed 4 bases, with 11 bases lying between them. Per germline, CDR1 SGHTS and CDR2 YDEGEE. The CDR3 is made up of 14 amino acids. CDR3 DNA: TGTGCCAGCAGCCAGGGACACCGTAATGAAAAACTGTTTTTT. Encoded protein: CASSQGHRNEKLFF.